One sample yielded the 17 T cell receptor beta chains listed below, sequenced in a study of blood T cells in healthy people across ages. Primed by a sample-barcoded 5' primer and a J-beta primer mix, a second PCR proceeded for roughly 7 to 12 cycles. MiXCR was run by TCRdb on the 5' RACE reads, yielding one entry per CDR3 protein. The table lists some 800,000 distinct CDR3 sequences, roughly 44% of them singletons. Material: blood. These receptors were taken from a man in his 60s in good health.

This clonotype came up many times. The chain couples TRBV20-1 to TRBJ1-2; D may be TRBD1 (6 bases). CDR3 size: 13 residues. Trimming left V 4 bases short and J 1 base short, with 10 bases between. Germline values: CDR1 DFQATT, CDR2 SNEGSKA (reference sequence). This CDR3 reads CSAKGGRNYGYTF. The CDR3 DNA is TGCAGTGCTAAGGGGGGCCGTAACTATGGCTACACCTTC.

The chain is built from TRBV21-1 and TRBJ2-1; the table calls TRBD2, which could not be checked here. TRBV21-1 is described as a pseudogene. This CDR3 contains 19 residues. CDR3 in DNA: TGTGCCAGCAGCAAAGTCCGTGGCTTAGCGGGGGCCATGTTCAATGAGCAGTTCTTC. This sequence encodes CASSKVRGLAGAMFNEQFF.

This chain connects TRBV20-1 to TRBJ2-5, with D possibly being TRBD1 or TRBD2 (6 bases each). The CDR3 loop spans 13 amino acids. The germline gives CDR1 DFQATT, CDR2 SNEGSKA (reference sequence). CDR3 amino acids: CSAVGGYQETQYF. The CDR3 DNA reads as TGCAGCGCAGTAGGGGGGTACCAAGAGACCCAGTACTTC.

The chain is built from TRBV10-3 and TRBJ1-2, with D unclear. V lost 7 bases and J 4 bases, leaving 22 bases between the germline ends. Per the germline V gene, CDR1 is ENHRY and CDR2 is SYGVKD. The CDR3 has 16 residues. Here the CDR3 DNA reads TGTGCCATCACCGCGACCCCGGGTTTAAATAGCTATGGCTACACCTTC. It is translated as CAITATPGLNSYGYTF.

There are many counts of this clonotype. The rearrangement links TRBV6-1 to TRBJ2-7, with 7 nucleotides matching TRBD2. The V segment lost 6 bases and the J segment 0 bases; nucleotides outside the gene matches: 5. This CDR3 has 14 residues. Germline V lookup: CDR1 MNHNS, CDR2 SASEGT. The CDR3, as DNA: TGTGCCAGCAGCCGGGCGGGGGACTCCTACGAGCAGTACTTC. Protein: CASSRAGDSYEQYF.

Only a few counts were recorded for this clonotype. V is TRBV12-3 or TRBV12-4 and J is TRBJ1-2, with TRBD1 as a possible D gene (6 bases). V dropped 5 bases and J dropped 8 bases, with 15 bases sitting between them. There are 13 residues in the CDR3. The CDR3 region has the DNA TGTGCCAGCAGTACCAGACAGGCGTCGGGCTACACCTTC. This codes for CASSTRQASGYTF.

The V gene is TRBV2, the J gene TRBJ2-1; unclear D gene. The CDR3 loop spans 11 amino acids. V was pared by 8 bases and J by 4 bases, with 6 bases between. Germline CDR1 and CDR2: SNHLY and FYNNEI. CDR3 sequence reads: CASGLYNEQFF. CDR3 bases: TGTGCCAGCGGCCTTTACAATGAGCAGTTCTTC.

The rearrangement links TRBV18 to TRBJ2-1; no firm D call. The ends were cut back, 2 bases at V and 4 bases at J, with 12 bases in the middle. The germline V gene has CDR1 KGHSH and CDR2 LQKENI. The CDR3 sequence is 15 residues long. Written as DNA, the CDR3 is TGTGCCAGCTCACCAAACGGCCAGGCTTACAATGAGCAGTTCTTC. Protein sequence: CASSPNGQAYNEQFF. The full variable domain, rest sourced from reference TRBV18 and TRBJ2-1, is NAGVMQNPRHLVRRRGQEARLRCSPMKGHSHVYWYRQLPEEGLKFMVYLQKENIIDESGMPKERFSAEFPKEGPSILRIQQVVRGDSAAYFCASSPNGQAYNEQFFGPGTRLTVL.

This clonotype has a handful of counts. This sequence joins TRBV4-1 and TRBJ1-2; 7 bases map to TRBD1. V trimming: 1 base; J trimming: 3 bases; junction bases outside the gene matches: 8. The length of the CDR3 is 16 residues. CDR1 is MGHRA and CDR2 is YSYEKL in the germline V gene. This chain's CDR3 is CASSQGLGGQYYGYTF. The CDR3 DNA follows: TGCGCCAGCAGCCAAGGGTTAGGGGGCCAGTACTATGGCTACACCTTC.

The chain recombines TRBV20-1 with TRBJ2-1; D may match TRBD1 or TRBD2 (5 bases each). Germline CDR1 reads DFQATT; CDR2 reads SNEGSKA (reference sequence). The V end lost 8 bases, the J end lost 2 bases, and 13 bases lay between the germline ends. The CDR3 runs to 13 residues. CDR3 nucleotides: TGCAGTCCGGGGATGGACACCTACAATGAGCAGTTCTTC. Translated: CSPGMDTYNEQFF.

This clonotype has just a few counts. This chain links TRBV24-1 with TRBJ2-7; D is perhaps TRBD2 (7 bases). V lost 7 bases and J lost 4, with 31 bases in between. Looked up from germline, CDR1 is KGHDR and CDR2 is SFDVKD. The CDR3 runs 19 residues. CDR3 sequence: CATSGPGEGRLESLYEQYF. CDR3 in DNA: TGTGCCACCAGCGGTCCAGGGGAGGGAAGATTGGAATCTTTATACGAGCAGTACTTC.

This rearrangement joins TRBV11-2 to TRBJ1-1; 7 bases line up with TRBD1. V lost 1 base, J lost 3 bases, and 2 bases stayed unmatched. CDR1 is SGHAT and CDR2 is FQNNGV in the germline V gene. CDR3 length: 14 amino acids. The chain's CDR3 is CASSLGDSDTEAFF. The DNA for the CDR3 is TGTGCCAGCAGCTTAGGGGACAGCGACACTGAAGCTTTCTTT.

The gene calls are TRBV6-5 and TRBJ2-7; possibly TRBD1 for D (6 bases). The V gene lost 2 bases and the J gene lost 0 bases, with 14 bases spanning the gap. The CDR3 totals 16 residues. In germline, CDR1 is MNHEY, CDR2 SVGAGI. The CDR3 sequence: CASSYDRRTVSYEQYF. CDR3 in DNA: TGTGCCAGCAGTTACGACAGGAGGACAGTCTCCTACGAGCAGTACTTC.

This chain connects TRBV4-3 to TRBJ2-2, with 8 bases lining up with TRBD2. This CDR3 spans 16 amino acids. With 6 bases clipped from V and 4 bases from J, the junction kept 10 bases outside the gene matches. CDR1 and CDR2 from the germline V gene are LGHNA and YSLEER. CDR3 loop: CASSRGTRGATGELFF. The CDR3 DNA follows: TGCGCCAGCAGTCGTGGGACTAGAGGAGCCACCGGGGAGCTGTTTTTT.

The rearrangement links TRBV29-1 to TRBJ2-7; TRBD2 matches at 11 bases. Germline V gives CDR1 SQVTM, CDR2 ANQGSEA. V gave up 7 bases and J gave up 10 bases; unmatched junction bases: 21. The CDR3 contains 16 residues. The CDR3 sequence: CSDAGHSGGGPSYQYF. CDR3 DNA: TGCAGCGACGCGGGACATAGCGGGGGGGGACCAAGCTACCAGTACTTC.

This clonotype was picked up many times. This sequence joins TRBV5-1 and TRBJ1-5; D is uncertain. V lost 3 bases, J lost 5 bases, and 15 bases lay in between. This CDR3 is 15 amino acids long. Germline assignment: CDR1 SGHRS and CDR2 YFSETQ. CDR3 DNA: TGCGCCAGCAGCTCCGACCCCGGAGAATATCAGCCCCAGCATTTT. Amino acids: CASSSDPGEYQPQHF.

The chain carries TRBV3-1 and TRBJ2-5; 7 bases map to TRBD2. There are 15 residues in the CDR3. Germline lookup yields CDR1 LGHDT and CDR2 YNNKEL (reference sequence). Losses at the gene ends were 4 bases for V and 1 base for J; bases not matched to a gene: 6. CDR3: CASSPRTRSQETQYF. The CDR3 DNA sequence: TGTGCCAGCAGCCCCAGGACTAGATCCCAAGAGACCCAGTACTTC.